Following are 5 T cell receptor beta chains from one sample sequenced in a study of cytomegalovirus exposure and HLA in healthy donors. This PCR relied on a set of 60 Vbeta primers and 13 Jbeta primers. Assay: immunoSEQ multiplex PCR; the TCRdb copy retains only in-frame clones and omits some. The sample lists about 100,000 clones, around three quarters occurring once. The material sequenced was PBMCs. These receptors all come from a man younger than 40 in good health and CMV-seronegative.

Here the CDR3 reads CASSWATANTEAFF. In DNA, the CDR3 is TGTGCCAGCAGTTGGGCCACAGCGAACACTGAAGCTTTCTTT. This chain links TRBV28 with TRBJ1-1; D gene uncertain. The V gene lost 4 bases and the J gene lost 1 base, with 10 bases spanning the gap. The CDR3 sequence is 14 residues long. Looked up from germline, CDR1 is MDHEN and CDR2 is SYDVKM.

The chain carries TRBV19 and TRBJ1-5; possibly TRBD1 for D (5 bases). CDR1 LNHDA and CDR2 SQIVND come from the germline V gene (reference sequence). V shed 6 bases and J shed 7 bases, with 13 bases lying between them. The CDR3 has 13 residues. The CDR3 region has the DNA TGTGCCAGTAGCCCAGGGTTGAGGCAGCCCCAGCATTTT. Its translation is CASSPGLRQPQHF.

The V and J genes are TRBV30 and TRBJ1-2; TRBD1 is a possible D gene (5 bases). The V gene's germline CDR1 is GTSNPN and CDR2 SVGIG (reference sequence). This CDR3 spans 13 amino acids. V lost 4 bases and J lost 8, with 17 bases in between. Here the CDR3 DNA reads TGTGCCTGGACCGGCGGGGCGGGGGACGGCTACACCTTC. Its protein product is CAWTGGAGDGYTF. Variable domain in full (rest from reference TRBV30 and TRBJ1-2): SQTIHQWPATLVQPVGSPLSLECTVEGTSNPNLYWYRQAAGRGLQLLFYSVGIGQISSEVPQNLSASRPQDRQFILSSKKLLLSDSGFYLCAWTGGAGDGYTFGSGTRLTVV.

The chain couples TRBV28 to TRBJ2-7, with 12 nucleotides matching TRBD2. Germline V gives CDR1 MDHEN, CDR2 SYDVKM. The CDR3 has 15 amino acids. V lost 5 bases, J lost 2 bases, and 4 bases stayed unmatched. Here the CDR3 reads CASSTWTSGTYEQYF. The DNA of the CDR3 is TGTGCCAGCAGTACCTGGACTAGCGGGACCTACGAGCAGTACTTC.

The chain carries TRBV28 and TRBJ2-7; 12 bases are a match to TRBD2. Trimming at V came to 6 bases and at J to 4 bases, leaving 7 bases not matched to a gene. CDR3 size: 15 residues. Per the germline V gene, CDR1 is MDHEN and CDR2 is SYDVKM. In DNA form, the CDR3 reads TGTGCCAGCAGATGGTTCGGGACTAGCGGGTACGAGCAGTACTTC. Translating gives CASRWFGTSGYEQYF. The full variable domain, its missing parts supplied by reference TRBV28 and TRBJ2-7, is DVKVTQSSRYLVKRTGEKVFLECVQDMDHENMFWYRQDPGLGLRLIYFSYDVKMKEKGDIPEGYSVSREKKERFSLILESASTNQTSMYLCASRWFGTSGYEQYFGPGTRLTVT.